Sequencing of this T cell receptor beta chain was carried out in a study of cytomegalovirus exposure and HLA in healthy donors (dated by TCRdb to 2015 to 2018). Looking at the study overall: An earlier analysis of 550 to 700 of the donors reported 250 to 300 Gb of sequence data and some 120 million unique TCR beta sequences from about 179 million T cells. To decide whether each TCR beta V gene segment behaved as functional or pseudogenic, an earlier analysis of fewer than 750 of the donors relied on high-throughput TCR beta sequencing. Among some 400 genotyped donors of the cohort, an average of around 250,000 unique TCR beta nucleotide sequences was sequenced per donor, of which about 19% were non-productive. The study was designed to test whether signatures of past pathogen exposure could be identified by cataloging public T cell receptors. All discovery cohort repertoires had been generated on a single sequencing platform. About 330 gigabases of sequencing data and about 92 million unique TCR sequences made up an early release that covered nearly 650 HLA-typed donors. Because of strong linkage in the cohort, roughly five DR-DQ haplotypes were treated as single units for association and clustering. Genome-wide SNP genotypes for about 60% of the roughly 700 donors were used in a later genetic analysis, which treated that subset as a discovery cohort. In the later analysis, no new phenotypic data were used to find candidate immune exposures; instead, reliance was placed on TCR beta sequences and their occurrence across donors. Donor age, sex, ethnicity and CMV serostatus were compiled alongside the repertoire data. A later analysis re-analyzed previously published TCR beta repertoires from approximately 700 donors and added high-resolution HLA genotyping to study TCR occurrence patterns. Of the 300 to 500 genotyped donors, more than 75% were placed in the genetic ancestry cluster associated with self-reported Caucasian donors. The number of donors typed differed by locus, with about 629-640 for A, B, C, DRB1 and DQB1, 522 for DQA1, 600 to 610 for DPA1, and about 450 for DPB1. Class I and class II HLA loci were covered by the typing at four-digit resolution. Along with the approximately 620-subject first cohort, a separate validation cohort of 120 different subjects was used. The T cell repertoires of some 700 subjects were profiled by immunosequencing and related to cytomegalovirus serostatus. High-throughput TCR immunosequencing, statistical association of individual TCRs with disease status, and machine learning were combined to predict cytomegalovirus infection status.

Comments on this clone: What this receptor recognizes is not known. No clone much larger than this one lies a single base away; base qualities are absent.

In total, approximately 610 healthy bone marrow donors made up the cohort. At the time of sampling, every cohort member was nominally healthy, though immune exposures that went unrecorded were likely present. The donor tested CMV seronegative, placing the donor among the approximately 360 seronegative members of the cohort. A peripheral blood sample was collected from each donor, and TCR beta sequencing was performed on peripheral blood mononuclear cells. The Qiagen DNeasy Blood Extraction Kit was used to extract genomic DNA from the blood cell samples. The full study reports these points: Compared with equally common non-associated chains, HLA-associated TCR beta chains in a later analysis were more clonally expanded and had lower generation probabilities. For the cohort, immune exposure information was limited to CMV serostatus. In a later analysis, around 17,000 TCR beta sequences were associated with specific HLA alleles at a false discovery rate of 0.05. Roughly uniform sequencing depth across donors was assumed in presence/absence analyses, although this assumption may not hold. Because counts were too low, roughly 16 rarely observed V segments, including chromosome 9 orphons, were left out of the earlier analysis of 500 to 750 of the donors. In this cohort, only TCR beta chains were sequenced, and detectable features were limited by the absence of alpha or paired-chain data. A later genetic analysis associated a missense DCLRE1C variant with V-gene and J-gene trimming of TCR beta chains, and an independent cohort replicated the association. A few of the identified cytomegalovirus-associated TCR beta chains were confirmed in vitro to be specific for cytomegalovirus antigens. A cluster of highly shared sequence variants was judged likely to be a technical artifact of the sequencing pipeline. Linkage disequilibrium might explain the correlated functional status among segregating V segments, but an unknown experimental factor could not be excluded. HLA typing was unavailable for some donors at each locus, so association tests used only the typed subset. Strong co-occurrence of HLA alleles, especially DR and DQ, made assigning TCR associations to individual alleles difficult. A further reported finding was that TCR beta sequences accurately predicted the HLA-A and HLA-B alleles for most subjects in the first cohort. A later genetic analysis reported fewer N-insertions in productive TCRs among donors in an Asian-associated ancestry cluster than the roughly 720-donor mean. Across donors, most TCR sequences were observed very rarely, whereas some public TCRs were present in many individuals. Several of the top co-occurrence clusters appeared to be linked to parvovirus B19, influenza, CMV and Epstein-Barr virus, according to a later analysis. In a later analysis, the rate of TCR association differed among HLA loci, with DRB1 alleles having the most associated TCRs and HLA-C alleles having the fewest. A total of roughly 160 TCR beta chains were listed by the study as associated with cytomegalovirus. The 87-base-pair reads could not distinguish some IMGT-functional V segments, including TRBV6-2 and TRBV6-3, so those segments were excluded. The authors suggested that the approach could potentially be generalized to other disease states and immunological phenotypes. According to a later analysis, most CMV-associated TCR beta chains appeared to be HLA-restricted, and the HLA associations seemed to be driven largely by CMV exposure. In an earlier analysis of about 550 of the donors, most TCR beta V segments were observed in productive rearrangements about 87% or about 30% of the time, broadly matching IMGT annotations. The classifier was reported to diagnose cytomegalovirus status with high specificity and sensitivity in both the original and validation cohorts.

As encoded in the germline V gene, CDR1 is SGHRS while CDR2 is YFSETQ. V is cut back by 0 bases and J by 1 base, with 8 bases in the junction unmatched. The CDR3 has 18 amino acids, counting the end cysteine and phenylalanine. Only the CDR3 portion is preserved as DNA: 54 bases, with reading frame beginning at the first base. To prepare the library, the immunoSEQ multiplex PCR assay was applied. A mixture of 60 forward primers for TCR Vbeta segments and 13 reverse primers for TCR Jbeta segments was used in the multiplex PCR. The CDR3 region of rearranged TCR beta genes was amplified from genomic DNA by a multiplex PCR assay. The amplified TCR beta libraries were sequenced on the Illumina HiSeq System as 87-base-pair reads. The published analysis was carried out like this. In a later analysis, 70 million to 95 million unique TCR beta chains were counted across the roughly 610 repertoires, and some 10 million of these chains were shared by at least two donors. To remove PCR and sequencing errors, raw reads were error-corrected and collapsed into unique sequences using a nearest-neighbor algorithm that merged closely related sequences. Alignment of CDR3 sequences to IMGT reference sequences was used to assign V, D and J gene segments. For a sequence to be retained, a match of at least six nucleotides to both a V gene segment and a J gene segment was required. Rearrangements were classified as productive when the CDR3 lacked stop codons and remained in frame with V and J, and all other rearrangements were classified as non-productive. CDR3 was defined by IMGT convention, running from the second conserved V-encoded cysteine to the conserved J-encoded phenylalanine. The earlier analysis of some 600 of the donors excluded sequences that lacked an unambiguous match to a single V gene segment. In an earlier analysis of 500 to 750 of the donors, V segments were called functional above 56.7% productive rearrangements and were called segregating when the between-donor standard deviation exceeded 5%. To diagnose cytomegalovirus status from the catalog of TCR beta chain sequences, a statistical classification framework was built. A later analysis assigned V and J genes by comparing TCR nucleotide sequences with IMGT/GENE-DB human TR gene sequences. The TCRdist pipeline was used in a later analysis to assign CDR3 sequences and most-parsimonious VDJ recombination scenarios. In a later analysis, each TCR beta chain was defined by its CDR3 amino acid sequence together with its V-gene family, and reads without a unique V-gene family were excluded. As a way to deal with suspected cross-contamination and a sequencing artifact, a later analysis dropped 450 to 700 nucleotide sequences that were highly shared and had low generation probability. For each public chain, a later analysis derived a clonal expansion index from normalized ranks of inferred template counts within each repertoire. In a later analysis, generation probabilities were computed with a VDJ recombination model fitted to out-of-frame rearrangements, and the resulting probabilities were checked against IGoR. In a later analysis, TCR-TCR, TCR-HLA and TCR-CMV co-occurrence was scored with hypergeometric tests, and a repertoire-size bias correction was applied to TCR pairs. A later analysis estimated false discovery rates by permuting HLA or CMV assignments 20 times. In a later analysis, co-occurring TCRs were grouped using DBSCAN, and TCRdist sequence similarity was added for clustering within HLA-allele-positive subsets. Repertoires with fewer than 30,000 or more than 120,000 public chains, plus five repertoires with anomalous nucleotide sharing, were excluded from co-occurrence clustering. The clones in this table, taken by TCRdb from immuneACCESS, are in-frame only. Not every clone is retained; where verified, under half of the shortfall comes from an unresolved V gene, and the cause of the rest is unknown. The DNA gave D and trimming, while V, J and clone size come from that table. A total of some 120,000 clones appear in this sample, roughly 68% of them only once. Around 0.95% of the sample belongs to the ten largest clones.

This TCR was sampled from a woman aged 25 to 45 in good health and CMV-seronegative. The rearrangement joined TRBV5-1 to TRBJ2-1, with 9 middle bases fitting TRBD1. The sequenced material came from PBMCs. CDR3 loop: CASSLEVSGTGSYNEQFF. Here is the DNA: TGCGCCAGCAGCTTGGAGGTCAGTGGGACAGGGTCCTACAATGAGCAGTTCTTC.